The T cell receptor (beta chain) described here comes from a study of blood T cell repertoires in COVID-19. On the study more broadly: Both acute and convalescent COVID-19 samples were obtained from the United States, Italy and Spain. In each case, the material was cDNA or gDNA derived from T cells, B-cell-depleted T cells, or PBMCs.

Germline CDR1 reads MDHEN; CDR2 reads SYDVKM. The V end lost 2 bases, the J end lost 4 bases, and 11 bases lay between the germline ends. The CDR3 is made up of 14 amino acids. Participant ages covered 18 to 89 years across 24 US areas. The study recruited exposed participants who had met a COVID-19 case within 2 weeks before entry. Profiled with immunoSEQ multiplex PCR; TCRdb holds only in-frame clones, not every one. Of roughly 400,000 clones listed, approximately 91% are singletons. The sample taken for sequencing was PBMCs or T cells enriched from blood (not recorded which). The chain joins TRBV28 to TRBJ1-2; possible D gene TRBD1, 5 bases. This receptor was taken from a woman aged 18-29 years who had been exposed to COVID-19. CDR3 loop: CASSLRGKSYGYTF. The CDR3, as DNA: TGTGCCAGCAGTTTAAGGGGCAAATCCTATGGCTACACCTTC.